This TCR beta chain emerged from a study of cytomegalovirus exposure and HLA in healthy donors. Study-level background: Earlier results showed roughly 120 million unique TCR beta sequences derived from 150 million to 200 million T cells. Overall study findings and caveats: According to an earlier analysis, most TCR beta V segments yielded productive rearrangements about 87% or about 30% of the time.

Worth noting for this clone: Its specificity is unknown.

Per the germline V gene, CDR1 is MGHRA and CDR2 is YSYEKL. The CDR3 sequence is 15 residues long. V lost 1 base and J lost 3, with 13 bases in between. PCR was performed using 60 Vbeta and 13 Jbeta primers. The repertoire was sequenced with immunoSEQ multiplex PCR; TCRdb's copy has only in-frame clones and lacks some. The sample lists about 100,000 clones; 80% were seen once. Sequencing was done on a sample of PBMCs. The rearrangement uses TRBV4-1 and TRBJ2-7, with a tentative D call TRBD2 (5 bases). This sequence originates from a man younger than 45 in good health and CMV-seronegative. This chain's CDR3 is CASSQGTAEGYEQYF. Here the CDR3 DNA reads TGCGCCAGCAGCCAAGGGACCGCAGAGGGCTACGAGCAGTACTTC.